These T cell receptor beta chains were read from a single sample in a study of post-analysis software for immune sequencing data. Via MiXCR, TCRdb re-called the PCR reads, giving one row per CDR3 protein. The sample carries about 540,000 distinct CDR3 sequences, around 36% recorded once. The sample comprised blood. These receptors were obtained from a girl younger than 18 with multiple sclerosis. Both conserved end residues are trimmed from each CDR3.

V: TRBV6-5
CDR3: ASSYSTPGATEAF

V: TRBV10-3
CDR3: AISESLSGGSMGETQY

V: TRBV12-5
CDR3: ASGSEIYGETQY

V: TRBV4-2
CDR3: ASSQGTSGAASTDTQY

V: TRBV7-3
CDR3: ASSLGHLNEQF

V: TRBV24-1
CDR3: ATSAPGGQETQY

V: TRBV18
CDR3: ASSPGQGLQY

V: TRBV4-1
CDR3: ASSQWVGARTTDTQY

V: TRBV5-1
CDR3: ASSLAGTGFQETQY

V: TRBV12-3/TRBV12-4
CDR3: ASSLLKGLREQY

V: TRBV6-5
CDR3: ASSYGSAGSQETQY

V: TRBV27
CDR3: ASSQDRGRGGANVLT

V: TRBV10-3
CDR3: AISETGVAGLKD

V: TRBV6-5
CDR3: ASSRQGQGNQPQH

V: TRBV4-1
CDR3: ASSQEGPQDLGDYGYT

V: TRBV19
CDR3: ASSIDRSSYNEQF

V: TRBV6-5
CDR3: ASSYGGGFEAF

V: TRBV20-1
CDR3: SAKGGGHNTDTQY

V: TRBV2
CDR3: ASSEIWEDTQY

V: TRBV27
CDR3: ATSGQGWNEQF

V: TRBV18
CDR3: ASSPRLDPFNEQF

V: TRBV7-2
CDR3: ASSLDGPGPQH

V: TRBV12-3/TRBV12-4
CDR3: ASSLGVDEQF

V: TRBV4-1
CDR3: ASSQGDRADSPLH

V: TRBV5-1
CDR3: ASSMGQGSYNEQF

V: TRBV24-1
CDR3: ATSWDGSGESPRTDTQY

V: TRBV9
CDR3: ASSVFGTPLY

V: TRBV4-1
CDR3: ASSQGVTGMQPQH

V: TRBV20-1
CDR3: SGPQRRGALPSTDTQY

V: TRBV6-6
CDR3: ASSYGRYSNQPQH

V: TRBV20-1
CDR3: SAGERDLYNEQF

V: TRBV29-1
CDR3: SVEVWTESSYNEQF

V: TRBV19
CDR3: ASSTGHPGNTEAF

V: TRBV20-1
CDR3: SAPRDRYNEQF

V: TRBV20-1
CDR3: SAGGHRVTNEKLF

V: TRBV3-1
CDR3: ASSTSGTGGNEQF

V: TRBV24-1
CDR3: ATSNVPGSGGEADTQY